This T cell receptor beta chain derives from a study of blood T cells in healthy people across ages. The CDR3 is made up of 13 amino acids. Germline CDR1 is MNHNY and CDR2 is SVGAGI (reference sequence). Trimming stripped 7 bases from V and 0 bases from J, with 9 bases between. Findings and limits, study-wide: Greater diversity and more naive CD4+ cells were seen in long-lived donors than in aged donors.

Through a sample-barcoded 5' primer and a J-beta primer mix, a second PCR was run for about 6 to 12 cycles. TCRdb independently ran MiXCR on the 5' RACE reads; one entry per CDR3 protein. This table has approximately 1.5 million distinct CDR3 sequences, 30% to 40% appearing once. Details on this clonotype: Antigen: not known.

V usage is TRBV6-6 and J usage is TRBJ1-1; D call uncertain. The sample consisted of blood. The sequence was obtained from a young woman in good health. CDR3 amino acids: CASISWVNTEAFF. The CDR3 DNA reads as TGTGCCAGCATCAGTTGGGTGAACACTGAAGCTTTCTTT.